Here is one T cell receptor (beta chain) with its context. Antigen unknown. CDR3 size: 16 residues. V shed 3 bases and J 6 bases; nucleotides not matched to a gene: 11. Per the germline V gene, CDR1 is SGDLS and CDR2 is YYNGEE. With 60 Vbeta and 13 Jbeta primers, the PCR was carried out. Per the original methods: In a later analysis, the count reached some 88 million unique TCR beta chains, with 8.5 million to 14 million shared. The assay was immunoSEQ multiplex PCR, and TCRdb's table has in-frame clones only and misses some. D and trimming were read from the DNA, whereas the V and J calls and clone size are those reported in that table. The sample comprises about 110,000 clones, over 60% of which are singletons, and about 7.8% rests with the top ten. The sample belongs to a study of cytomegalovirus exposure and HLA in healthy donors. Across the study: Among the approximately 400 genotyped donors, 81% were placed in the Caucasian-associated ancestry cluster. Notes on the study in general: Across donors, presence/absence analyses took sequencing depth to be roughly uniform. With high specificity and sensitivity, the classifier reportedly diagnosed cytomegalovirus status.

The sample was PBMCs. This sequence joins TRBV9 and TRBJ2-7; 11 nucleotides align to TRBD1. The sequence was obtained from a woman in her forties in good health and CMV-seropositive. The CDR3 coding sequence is TGTGCCAGCAGCGCCGGTGGGACAGGGGGGGTGGGCGAGCAGTACTTC. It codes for CASSAGGTGGVGEQYF.